In its sample, the clone carrying this T cell receptor (beta chain) was seen once. These data are taken from a study of blood T cell repertoires in COVID-19. Study information: Samples of COVID-19 (acute and convalescent) were obtained from the United States, Italy and Spain. Nucleic acid was either cDNA or gDNA, and it came from T cells, B-cell-depleted T cells, or PBMCs.

Authors' analysis steps: For nucleated cells, counts were estimated from reference gene primer amplification. Only in-frame clones appear in the TCRdb table, and some are missing; sequencing was by immunoSEQ multiplex PCR. The V and J calls and the clone size are those of that table, but D and trimming were determined from the DNA. The repertoire holds tens of thousands of clones, with about 86% as singletons. The germline V gene encodes CDR1 LNHDA and CDR2 SQIVND (reference sequence). The V gene lost 5 bases and the J gene lost 1 base, with 17 bases spanning the gap. The CDR3 has 16 amino acids. Sequencing used peripheral blood. The J gene is TRBJ1-1, the V gene TRBV19; TRBD1 is a possible D gene (5 bases). The receptor's source is a man older than 75 with acute or convalescent COVID-19. Here the CDR3 reads CASSGIQTGENTEAFF. In DNA form, the CDR3 reads TGTGCCAGTAGTGGGATACAGACGGGGGAGAACACTGAAGCTTTCTTT.